Below are 8 T cell receptor beta chains sequenced from a single sample in a study of T cell changes during pregnancy in multiple sclerosis. Sequencing used immunoSEQ multiplex PCR; TCRdb keeps in-frame clones, though not all of them. The sample has 35,000 or so clones; approximately 93% are singletons. This sample comprised CD4+ T cells from peripheral blood mononuclear cells, obtained in the first trimester of pregnancy. All receptors come from a female donor with multiple sclerosis, enrolled in a pregnancy study.

A few counts support this clone. The chain links TRBV5-4 to TRBJ1-6; D not resolved. CDR3 length: 16 amino acids. Germline V lookup: CDR1 SGHNT, CDR2 YYREEE (reference sequence). V was shortened by 0 bases and J by 8 bases, with 15 bases between the two germline ends. This chain's CDR3 is CASSLGAFGQDSPLHF. The CDR3 DNA sequence: TGTGCCAGCAGCTTGGGGGCATTCGGTCAAGATTCACCCCTCCACTTT.

The rearrangement uses TRBV2 and TRBJ2-7; TRBD1 agrees at 11 bases. V lost 6 bases and J lost 5; bases outside the gene matches: 9. CDR3 size: 15 residues. Germline V gives CDR1 SNHLY, CDR2 FYNNEI. CDR3 sequence reads: CASRDRDRGKDEQYF. The CDR3 nucleotides are TGTGCCAGCAGAGACCGGGACAGGGGGAAGGACGAGCAGTACTTC.

In DNA, the CDR3 is TGCGCCAGCAGCCTCCGGGACTTGGCAGATACGCAGTATTTT. This encodes CASSLRDLADTQYF. The gene calls are TRBV5-1 and TRBJ2-3; a possible D gene is TRBD2 (6 bases). Germline V CDR1 and CDR2: SGHRS, YFSETQ. Trimming cost V 4 bases and J 4 bases, with 13 bases left between them. This CDR3 is 14 amino acids long.

The chain links TRBV7-2 to TRBJ2-1, with 7 positions matching TRBD1. Germline values: CDR1 SGHTA, CDR2 FQGNSA. V trimming: 4 bases; J trimming: 4 bases; junction bases outside the gene matches: 7. The CDR3 runs to 15 residues. CDR3 nucleotide sequence: TGTGCCAGCAGCTCCGTGGGACAGCCTTACAATGAGCAGTTCTTC. Translation: CASSSVGQPYNEQFF.

This clone was detected once. The chain's CDR3 is CASGQGTYEQYF. In DNA, the CDR3 is TGTGCCAGTGGACAGGGGACCTACGAGCAGTACTTC. This chain connects TRBV19 to TRBJ2-7, with 9 nucleotides matching TRBD1. CDR1 and CDR2 from the germline V gene are LNHDA and SQIVND (reference sequence). The CDR3 loop spans 12 amino acids. J gave up 2 bases and V 8 bases, and 1 base lay outside the gene matches.

The rearrangement uses TRBV4-3 and TRBJ1-6; D is unclear. The V end was cut by 0 bases, the J end by 9 bases, with 12 bases between. The CDR3 contains 15 residues. Germline loops: CDR1 LGHNA, CDR2 YSLEER. CDR3: CASSQDRRVRSPLHF. The DNA for the CDR3 is TGCGCCAGCAGCCAAGATAGGAGGGTTCGTTCACCCCTCCACTTT.

Note on this clone: The junction departs from the called germline gene at one end, perhaps through a read error. Different DNA sequences within this sample yield the same CDR3. CDR3 coding DNA: TGTGCCAGCAGCCAAGTTACGGGTGACGAGCAATACTTC. Translated: CASSQVTGDEQYF. V and J are TRBV4-2 and TRBJ2-7; D ambiguous. Germline-derived CDR1 and CDR2 are LGHNA and YNFKEQ. CDR3 length: 13 residues.

The chain recombines TRBV4-3 with TRBJ2-3, with D perhaps TRBD2 (6 bases). Germline V gene lookup returns CDR1 LGHNA and CDR2 YSLEER. V lost 3 bases and J lost 4, with 11 bases in between. The CDR3 contains 14 residues. This CDR3 reads CASSQEGRSDTQYF. The CDR3 DNA follows: TGCGCCAGCAGCCAGGAGGGCCGGTCAGATACGCAGTATTTT.